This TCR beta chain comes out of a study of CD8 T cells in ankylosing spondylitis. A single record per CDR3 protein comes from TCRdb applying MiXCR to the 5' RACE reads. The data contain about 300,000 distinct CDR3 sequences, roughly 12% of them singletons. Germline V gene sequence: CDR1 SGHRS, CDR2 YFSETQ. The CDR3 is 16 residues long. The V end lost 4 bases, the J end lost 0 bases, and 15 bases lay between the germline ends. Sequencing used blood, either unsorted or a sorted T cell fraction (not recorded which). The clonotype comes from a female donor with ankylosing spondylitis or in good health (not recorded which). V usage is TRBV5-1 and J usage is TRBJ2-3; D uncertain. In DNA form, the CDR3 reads TGCGCCAGCAGCCCCATGCCCAGCGAGAGCACAGATACGCAGTATTTT. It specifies CASSPMPSESTDTQYF.